The 18 T cell receptor beta chains below were found in one sample sequenced in a study of blood T cell repertoires in COVID-19. Assay: immunoSEQ multiplex PCR; the TCRdb copy retains only in-frame clones and omits some. The table shows some 47,000 clones, with about 86% occurring only once. The sequencing sample was made of peripheral blood. Receptors were obtained from a human donor in a cohort sampled during active COVID-19.

The rearrangement links TRBV19 to TRBJ1-2; 10 bases agree with TRBD1. The V segment lost 3 bases and the J segment 5 bases; nucleotides outside the gene matches: 3. The germline V gene encodes CDR1 LNHDA and CDR2 SQIVND (reference sequence). The CDR3 totals 14 residues. The CDR3 DNA follows: TGTGCCAGTAGTATGACAGGGGGCCGGTATGGCTACACCTTC. Translated, it gives CASSMTGGRYGYTF.

The genes are TRBV5-1 and TRBJ2-2; D might be TRBD1 (6 bases). The CDR3 is 16 residues long. The ends were cut back, 0 bases at V and 6 bases at J, with 15 bases in the middle. Germline lookup yields CDR1 SGHRS and CDR2 YFSETQ. CDR3 DNA sequence: TGCGCCAGCAGCTTGGTAGGGCCAGGGGAATCCGGGGAGCTGTTTTTT. This sequence encodes CASSLVGPGESGELFF.

V gene TRBV15 combines with J gene TRBJ1-5, with D possibly matching TRBD1 (5 bases). Germline CDR1 reads LNHNV; CDR2 reads YYDKDF (reference sequence). The CDR3 length is 14 residues. The V gene lost 5 bases and the J gene lost 5 bases, with 13 bases spanning the gap. In DNA, the CDR3 is TGTGCCACCAGCTCCGACAGAGACTATCAGCCCCAGCATTTT. This sequence encodes CATSSDRDYQPQHF.

On this clone: Other DNA sequences from this sample encode an identical CDR3 as well. The CDR3 loop is CASSRQGGEQYV. The CDR3 nucleotides read TGTGCCAGCAGTCGACAGGGAGGCGAGCAGTACGTC. The rearrangement uses TRBV6-5 and TRBJ2-7, with D tentatively TRBD1 (7 bases). The CDR3 has 12 residues. Looked up from germline, CDR1 is MNHEY and CDR2 is SVGAGI. The V end was cut by 5 bases, the J end by 6 bases, with 11 bases between.

This chain joins TRBV7-9 and TRBJ1-2; TRBD1 aligns across 7 bases. CDR1 is SEHNR, CDR2 FQNEAQ, per germline (reference sequence). V was pared by 5 bases and J by 8 bases, with 8 bases of the junction left unmatched. The CDR3 extends over 13 amino acids. CDR3 bases: TGTGCCAGCAGCGTATACAGGGGAGAAGGCTACACCTTC. Its translation is CASSVYRGEGYTF.

The chain joins TRBV11-3 to TRBJ2-2; 7 bases are a match to TRBD1. V gave up 5 bases and J gave up 4 bases; unmatched junction bases: 4. The CDR3 has 14 amino acids. Per the germline V gene, CDR1 is SGHNT and CDR2 is YENEEA. CDR3 nucleotides: TGTGCCAGCAGCGAAGGGGGCCCCACCGGGGAGCTGTTTTTT. Translating it yields CASSEGGPTGELFF.

This chain joins TRBV2 and TRBJ2-7; 9 bases map to TRBD1. V lost 6 bases and J lost 3; bases outside the gene matches: 0. This CDR3 has 12 residues. Germline V gene lookup returns CDR1 SNHLY and CDR2 FYNNEI. The CDR3 DNA reads TGTGCCAGCAGGACAGGGGGCTACGAGCAGTACGTC. Translated: CASRTGGYEQYV.

The gene calls are TRBV12-3 or TRBV12-4 and TRBJ1-1, with D possibly matching TRBD1 (5 bases). V was cut by 3 bases and J by 0 bases, with 5 bases left in between. The CDR3 sequence is 13 residues long. The DNA for the CDR3 is TGTGCCAGCAGTTTGGGGCTGAACACTGAAGCTTTCTTT. This gives the protein CASSLGLNTEAFF.

The chain joins TRBV28 to TRBJ1-2; no definite D call. The ends were cut back, 6 bases at V and 3 bases at J, with 23 bases in the middle. Germline CDR1 MDHEN, CDR2 SYDVKM. The CDR3 length is 17 residues. The CDR3 region has the DNA TGTGCCAGCAGATTCTCCACCAAGGGTCGGCGGGACTATGGCTACACCTTC. Its protein product is CASRFSTKGRRDYGYTF.

The rearrangement uses TRBV21-1 and TRBJ1-2; the table's D gene call, TRBD1, was not cross checked with the DNA. TRBV21-1 is designated a pseudogene. The CDR3 is 14 amino acids. This CDR3 reads CASRQGLGGYGYTF. For the CDR3, the DNA is TGTGCCAGCAGACAGGGGCTTGGAGGGTATGGCTACACCTTC.

In this sample, this clone turned up once. V and J are TRBV30 and TRBJ1-2, with a tentative D call TRBD1 (6 bases). The V and J ends lost 4 bases and 2 bases respectively, with 8 bases between them. This CDR3 spans 12 amino acids. The germline V gene has CDR1 GTSNPN and CDR2 SVGIG (reference sequence). As DNA, the CDR3 is TGTGCCTGGAACAGGGCGAACTATGGCTACACCTTC. As protein: CAWNRANYGYTF.

This clone was detected only once. The rearrangement links TRBV27 to TRBJ2-1, with TRBD2 as a possible D gene (5 bases). The CDR3 covers 13 residues. V dropped 4 bases and J dropped 4 bases, with 8 bases sitting between them. The germline V gene has CDR1 MNHEY and CDR2 SMNVEV (reference sequence). DNA for the CDR3: TGTGCCAGCAGTTCCGGACTGTACAATGAGCAGTTCTTC. Amino acid sequence: CASSSGLYNEQFF.

This chain links TRBV6-4 with TRBJ2-1, with 9 bases identical to TRBD2. Germline V gene sequence: CDR1 MRHNA, CDR2 SNTAGT. CDR3 size: 12 residues. With V trimmed by 4 bases and J by 12 bases, 4 bases remained unmatched. As DNA, the CDR3 is TGTGCCAGCAGTGCCAGCGGGGGGCGGCAGTTCTTC. It encodes CASSASGGRQFF.

The chain links TRBV4-2 to TRBJ1-1; 9 bases align to TRBD1. The V and J ends lost 4 bases and 1 base, in that order; junction bases with no gene match: 4. The CDR3 has 15 residues. Germline loops: CDR1 LGHNA, CDR2 YNFKEQ. The CDR3 is CASSRQGQGNTEAFF. In DNA, the CDR3 is TGTGCCAGCAGCCGACAGGGACAGGGGAACACTGAAGCTTTCTTT.

Only one count was recorded for this clone. The CDR3 coding sequence is TGTGCCAGCAACCCGGACAGGGGATCCTACGAGCAGTACTTC. Its translation: CASNPDRGSYEQYF. V gene TRBV2 combines with J gene TRBJ2-7; 9 nucleotides match TRBD1. The germline V gene encodes CDR1 SNHLY and CDR2 FYNNEI. Unmatched junction bases numbered 5, after V lost 7 bases and J lost 1 base. The CDR3 sequence is 14 residues long.

The chain recombines TRBV7-8 with TRBJ1-2, with 9 nucleotides matching TRBD1. V lost 1 base to trimming and J lost 2 bases; unmatched junction nucleotides: 8. Germline-derived CDR1 and CDR2 are SGHVS and FQNEAQ. This CDR3 is built from 17 residues. CDR3 nucleotides: TGTGCCAGCAGCTTAGGAGAATGGGACAGGGTAAACTATGGCTACACCTTC. The encoded protein is CASSLGEWDRVNYGYTF.

A few counts support this clone. The V gene is TRBV3-1 (or the pseudogene TRBV3-2), the J gene TRBJ1-3; TRBD1 matches at 8 bases. This CDR3 has 14 residues. Trimming removed 8 bases from V and 4 bases from J; junction bases left unmatched: 7. CDR1 is LGHDT, CDR2 YNNKEL, per germline (reference sequence). The CDR3 is CASCGDRKGNTIYF. CDR3 DNA sequence: TGTGCCAGCTGCGGGGACAGGAAAGGAAACACCATATATTTT.

This chain uses TRBV2 with TRBJ2-4; 8 bases are a match to TRBD2. Germline CDR1 reads SNHLY; CDR2 reads FYNNEI. The CDR3 is 12 amino acids. V shed 5 bases, J shed 13 bases, and the junction held 7 bases outside the gene matches. DNA for the CDR3: TGTGCCAGCAGTCAGCGGGGGAGCAAACAGTACTTC. It is translated as CASSQRGSKQYF.